The 20 T cell receptor beta chains below were found in one sample sequenced in a study of T cell responses to AZD1222 COVID-19 vaccine. Clones were sequenced by immunoSEQ multiplex PCR, and TCRdb holds only the in-frame ones, with some missing. This table holds 180,000 or so clones, about 90% found once. The sample in question was peripheral blood, obtained 28 days after the second AZD1222 dose. All receptors derive from an adult who received the AZD1222 COVID-19 vaccine.

The chain recombines TRBV6-1 with TRBJ2-7; 12 positions match TRBD2. The CDR3 is 15 amino acids. V gave up 3 bases and J gave up 7 bases; unmatched junction bases: 7. The germline CDR1 and CDR2 sequences are MNHNS and SASEGT. The CDR3: CASSEPTSGSWEQYF. The DNA for the CDR3 is TGTGCCAGCAGTGAGCCGACTAGCGGGAGTTGGGAGCAGTACTTC.

The chain links TRBV4-2 to TRBJ2-2; a weak D match, TRBD1 (6 bases). This CDR3 spans 17 amino acids. Trimming removed 0 bases at V and 7 bases at J, with 18 bases between. CDR1 and CDR2 from the germline V gene are LGHNA and YNFKEQ. CDR3 nucleotides: TGTGCCAGCAGCCAAGACATTACAGGACAGCGGAACGGGGAGCTGTTTTTT. Protein: CASSQDITGQRNGELFF.

This sequence joins TRBV7-9 and TRBJ1-3; D gene ambiguous. The CDR3 is 16 amino acids. Trimming pared 5 bases from V and 6 bases from J, leaving 20 bases between. Per germline, CDR1 SEHNR and CDR2 FQNEAQ (reference sequence). The DNA of the CDR3 is TGTGCCAGCAGCCCCTTCACAATCGATCTGGCAAACACCATATATTTT. Its translation is CASSPFTIDLANTIYF.

This clone appeared a single time. DNA for the CDR3: TGCGCCAGCAGCCCCCTCACCGGCGGGGAGCTGTTTTTT. This codes for CASSPLTGGELFF. The genes are TRBV5-1 and TRBJ2-2; the D is unclear. V lost 4 bases to trimming and J lost 7 bases, with 11 bases between them. The CDR3 totals 13 residues. Germline V lookup: CDR1 SGHRS, CDR2 YFSETQ.

J is TRBJ1-1 and V is TRBV7-9; the D is unclear. Per the germline V gene, CDR1 is SEHNR and CDR2 is FQNEAQ (reference sequence). V was cut by 2 bases and J by 0 bases, with 4 bases left in between. This CDR3 has 13 amino acids. The CDR3 bases are TGTGCCAGCAGCTTACCCTTGAACACTGAAGCTTTCTTT. This gives the protein CASSLPLNTEAFF.

V usage is TRBV2 and J usage is TRBJ1-4; 7 bases fit TRBD1. Germline CDR1 is SNHLY and CDR2 is FYNNEI. The length of the CDR3 is 14 residues. V was pared by 6 bases and J by 8 bases, with 9 bases of the junction left unmatched. The CDR3 region is CASREGQPSEKLFF. The CDR3 DNA is TGTGCCAGCAGGGAGGGACAGCCTTCCGAAAAACTGTTTTTT.

V is TRBV6-2 or TRBV6-3 and J is TRBJ1-1; 8 bases fit TRBD1. The CDR3 has 15 residues. Germline trimming cut 0 bases from V and 7 bases from J; bases unmatched to any gene: 7. Germline CDR1 reads MNHEY; CDR2 reads SVGEGT. Written as DNA, the CDR3 is TGTGCCAGCAGTTACTCTTCAGGGGGCTACAGTGAAGCTTTCTTT. Its protein product is CASSYSSGGYSEAFF.

This clone occurred once. V is TRBV19 and J is TRBJ1-4; 9 bases are a match to TRBD1. CDR1 is LNHDA, CDR2 SQIVND, per germline (reference sequence). The CDR3 covers 15 residues. The junction had 10 bases not matched to a gene; V was cut back by 7 bases and J by 7 bases. Written as DNA, the CDR3 is TGTGCCAGTACCATTACCGGACAGGGGATTGAAAAACTGTTTTTT. It is translated as CASTITGQGIEKLFF.

The gene calls are TRBV30 and TRBJ1-2, with 7 positions matching TRBD1. V was clipped by 4 bases and J by 2 bases; unmatched bases: 7. Germline assignment: CDR1 GTSNPN and CDR2 SVGIG (reference sequence). This CDR3 contains 14 residues. CDR3: CAWIGRGGNYGYTF. The CDR3 coding sequence is TGTGCCTGGATAGGGAGAGGGGGCAACTATGGCTACACCTTC.

This clone showed up just once. The chain links TRBV12-3 or TRBV12-4 to TRBJ1-6, with TRBD1 matching over 9 bases. The CDR3 extends over 13 amino acids. Trimming at V came to 6 bases and at J to 8 bases, leaving 2 bases not matched to a gene. Written as DNA, the CDR3 is TGTGCCAGCAGGGGACAGGGCGATTCACCCCTCCACTTT. Its translation: CASRGQGDSPLHF.

The gene calls are TRBV11-2 and TRBJ1-4; tentative D call: TRBD1 (6 bases). CDR1 SGHAT and CDR2 FQNNGV come from the germline V gene. Trimming shortened V by 0 bases and J by 7 bases, and 6 bases separated the two germline ends. This CDR3 is 13 amino acids long. The CDR3 loop is CASSLEGGEKLFF. The CDR3 nucleotides read TGTGCCAGCAGCTTAGAAGGGGGTGAAAAACTGTTTTTT.

The chain is built from TRBV11-2 and TRBJ1-4; D call uncertain. CDR1 is SGHAT, CDR2 FQNNGV, per germline. The CDR3 is made up of 16 amino acids. V was clipped by 5 bases and J by 7 bases, with 20 bases between them. CDR3 sequence: CASSQGSGGLGEKLFF. The CDR3 nucleotides read TGTGCCAGCAGCCAAGGGTCCGGTGGGCTCGGTGAAAAACTGTTTTTT.

The rearrangement links TRBV5-1 to TRBJ2-3, with 7 bases matching TRBD1. The germline V gene has CDR1 SGHRS and CDR2 YFSETQ. The J segment lost 3 bases and the V segment lost 4 bases, leaving 5 bases of the junction unmatched. This CDR3 comprises 14 residues. CDR3 coding DNA: TGCGCCAGCAGCCGGGACAGTCCGACAGATACGCAGTATTTT. It encodes CASSRDSPTDTQYF.

The chain links TRBV7-9 to TRBJ1-2; D ambiguous. Germline values: CDR1 SEHNR, CDR2 FQNEAQ (reference sequence). The CDR3 extends over 14 amino acids. With 3 bases removed from V and 7 bases from J, the gap between germline ends came to 15 bases. The DNA for the CDR3 is TGTGCCAGCAGCTTCGGGCAGCCTTCGAGTGGCTACACCTTC. Its protein is CASSFGQPSSGYTF.

J is TRBJ2-5 and V is TRBV28; no clear D. The CDR3 covers 11 residues. With 6 bases removed from V and 1 base from J, the gap between germline ends came to 3 bases. Germline V CDR1 and CDR2: MDHEN, SYDVKM. In DNA form, the CDR3 reads TGTGCCAGCAGCTCCCAAGAGACCCAGTACTTC. Protein: CASSSQETQYF.

This sequence joins TRBV14 and TRBJ1-2, with D unclear. Trimming left V 3 bases short and J 4 bases short, with 9 bases between. Germline V gene lookup returns CDR1 SGHDN and CDR2 FVKESK. The CDR3 contains 13 residues. The CDR3 spells CASSQDRPYGYTF. The DNA for the CDR3 is TGTGCCAGCAGCCAGGACCGGCCCTATGGCTACACCTTC.

Only one count was recorded for this clone. The rearrangement uses TRBV5-1 and TRBJ1-1, with D perhaps TRBD1 (5 bases). The length of the CDR3 is 14 residues. Germline V lookup: CDR1 SGHRS, CDR2 YFSETQ. V shed 5 bases and J shed 3 bases, with 14 bases lying between them. Written as DNA, the CDR3 is TGCGCCAGCAGTTCCAACGCGGGGGACACTGAAGCTTTCTTT. Its protein product is CASSSNAGDTEAFF. Together with reference TRBV5-1 and TRBJ1-1, the CDR3 gives the full variable domain: KAGVTQTPRYLIKTRGQQVTLSCSPISGHRSVSWYQQTPGQGLQFLFEYFSETQRNKGNFPGRFSGRQFSNSRSEMNVSTLELGDSALYLCASSSNAGDTEAFFGQGTRLTVV.

This clone occurred once. The V call is TRBV5-1, the J call TRBJ2-7, with D uncertain. V was trimmed by 6 bases and J by 6 bases, leaving 16 bases between them. The CDR3 totals 13 residues. The germline gives CDR1 SGHRS, CDR2 YFSETQ. The CDR3 DNA reads as TGCGCCAGCAATCTCCAATCAGGTGTCGAGCAGTACTTC. Amino acids: CASNLQSGVEQYF.

The chain uses TRBV7-9 and TRBJ1-2, with 8 bases fitting TRBD1. CDR1 and CDR2 from the germline V gene are SEHNR and FQNEAQ (reference sequence). The CDR3 covers 15 residues. V shed 5 bases and J 8 bases; nucleotides not matched to a gene: 13. This CDR3 reads CASSTTPTGDQGYTF. CDR3 in DNA: TGTGCCAGCAGCACAACACCGACAGGGGACCAAGGCTACACCTTC.

This chain connects TRBV10-3 to TRBJ2-5; 10 bases map to TRBD2. The CDR3 contains 16 residues. The ends lost 6 bases at V and 1 base at J; junction bases unmatched: 8. Germline V gene data show CDR1 as ENHRY and CDR2 as SYGVKD. Here the CDR3 reads CAISEEAGGGQETQYF. The CDR3, as DNA: TGTGCCATCAGCGAGGAAGCGGGGGGGGGCCAAGAGACCCAGTACTTC.